The sequence of this T cell receptor beta chain was determined in a study of shared clonotypes between healthy human individuals. Notes on this clone: Its target is unknown.

Study outcomes and limitations: Investigators collected only blood, and repertoires in tissues likely differ.

The unsorted samples had 80 million to 95 million PBMCs used for genomic DNA. In the source study's methods: Junction-only immunoSEQ data arrived without quality scores, meaning filtering differed. Profiled with immunoSEQ multiplex PCR; TCRdb holds only in-frame clones, not every one. Clonal size and the V and J genes are those of that table, whereas D and trimming came from the DNA. The data contain about 490,000 clones, over 70% of them singletons. The CDR3 contains 14 residues. The V end was cut by 6 bases, the J end by 2 bases, with 14 bases between. From germline, CDR1 is WSHSY and CDR2 SAAADI. This chain connects TRBV10-2 to TRBJ2-7, with D maybe TRBD2 (6 bases). The specimen sequenced was PBMCs. The clonotype was recovered from a woman in her forties in good health. Some clones in this sample may be carry-over from other donors' samples. CDR3 sequence reads: CASSSGLGAYEQYF. As DNA, the CDR3 is TGCGCCAGCAGCTCGGGACTGGGGGCCTACGAGCAGTACTTC.